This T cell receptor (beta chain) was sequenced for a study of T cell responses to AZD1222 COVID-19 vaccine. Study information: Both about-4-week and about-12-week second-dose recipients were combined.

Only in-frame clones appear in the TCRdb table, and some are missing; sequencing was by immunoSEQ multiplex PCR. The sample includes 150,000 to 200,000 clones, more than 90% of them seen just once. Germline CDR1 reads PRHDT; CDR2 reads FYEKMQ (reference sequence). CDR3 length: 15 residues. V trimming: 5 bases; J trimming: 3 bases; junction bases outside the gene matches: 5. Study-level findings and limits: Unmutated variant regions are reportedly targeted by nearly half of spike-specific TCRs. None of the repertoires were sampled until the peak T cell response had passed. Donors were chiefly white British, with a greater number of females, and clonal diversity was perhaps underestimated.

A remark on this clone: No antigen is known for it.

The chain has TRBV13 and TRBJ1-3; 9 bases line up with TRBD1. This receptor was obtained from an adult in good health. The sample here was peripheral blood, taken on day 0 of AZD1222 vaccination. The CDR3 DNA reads TGTGCCAGCAGCCACCGGGACAGGGTTGGAAACACCATATATTTT. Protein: CASSHRDRVGNTIYF.